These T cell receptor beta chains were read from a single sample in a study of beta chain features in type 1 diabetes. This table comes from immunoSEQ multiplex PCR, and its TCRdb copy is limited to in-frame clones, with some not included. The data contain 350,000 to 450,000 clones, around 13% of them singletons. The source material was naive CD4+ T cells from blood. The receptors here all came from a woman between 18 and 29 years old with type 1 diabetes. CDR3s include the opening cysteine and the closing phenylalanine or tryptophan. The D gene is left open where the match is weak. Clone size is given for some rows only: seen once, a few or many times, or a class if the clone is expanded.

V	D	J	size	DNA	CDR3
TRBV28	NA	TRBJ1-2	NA	TGTGCCACCCTAAGAGGGAACAACTATGGCTACACCTTC	CATLRGNNYGYTF
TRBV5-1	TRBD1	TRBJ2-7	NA	TGCGCCAGCAGCTCGGACAGGGCCTACGAGCAGTACTTC	CASSSDRAYEQYF
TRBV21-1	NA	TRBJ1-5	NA	TGTGCCAGCAGCAAAGATTCCGACATTCAGCCCCAGCATTTT	CASSKDSDIQPQHF
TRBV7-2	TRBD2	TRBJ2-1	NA	TGTGCCAGCAGCTTAGTGGCCCTACTAGCGGGCTACAATGAGCAGTTCTTC	CASSLVALLAGYNEQFF
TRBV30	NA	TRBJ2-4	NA	TGTGCCTGGAGTAGGGAGGCCAAAAACATTCAGTACTTC	CAWSREAKNIQYF
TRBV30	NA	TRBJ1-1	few	TGTGCCTGGAGGTCGGGGGGCAGGGACACTGAAGCTTTCTTT	CAWRSGGRDTEAFF
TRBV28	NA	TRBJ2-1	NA	TGTGCCAGCAGTTCCCCCGGGGGGCGGGAGTGGAAGCAGTTCTTC	CASSSPGGREWKQFF
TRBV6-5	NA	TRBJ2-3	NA	TGTGCCAGTTCGGAGCGGCTCATGGATACGCAGTATTTT	CASSERLMDTQYF
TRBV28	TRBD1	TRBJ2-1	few	TGTGCCAGCACCCTCACAGGGGAGTACAATGAGCAGTTCTTC	CASTLTGEYNEQFF
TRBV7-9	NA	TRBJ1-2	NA	TGTGCCAGCAGCCAAGAAGGACAGCGCTATGGCTACACCTTC	CASSQEGQRYGYTF
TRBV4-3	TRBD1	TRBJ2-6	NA	TGCGCCAGTACAGGGGTAAGCTCTGGGGCCAACGTCCTGACTTTC	CASTGVSSGANVLTF
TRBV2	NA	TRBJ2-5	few	TGTGCCAGCAGTCCCAGAGCGGAGACCCAGTACTTC	CASSPRAETQYF
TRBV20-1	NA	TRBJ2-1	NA	TGCAGTGCTAGGGGGCCACCGCAGTTCTTC	CSARGPPQFF
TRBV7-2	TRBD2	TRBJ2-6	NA	TGTGCCAGCAGCTTAGGGGGGGGGAGCTCTGGGGCCAACGTCCTGACTTTC	CASSLGGGSSGANVLTF
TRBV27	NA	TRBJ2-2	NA	TGTGCCAGCAGTCCTGGACTGGGCGGCGGGGAGCTGTTTTTT	CASSPGLGGGELFF
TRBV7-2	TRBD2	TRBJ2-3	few	TGTGCCAGCAGGGCCGGGACTAGCGGGGGCACAGATACGCAGTATTTT	CASRAGTSGGTDTQYF
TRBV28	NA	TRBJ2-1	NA	TGTGCCAGCAGTCACAATTGGAGCTCCTACAATGAGCAGTTCTTC	CASSHNWSSYNEQFF
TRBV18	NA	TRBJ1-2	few	TGTGCCAGCTCACCAAGCGGCAGCTTGAACTATGGCTACACCTTC	CASSPSGSLNYGYTF